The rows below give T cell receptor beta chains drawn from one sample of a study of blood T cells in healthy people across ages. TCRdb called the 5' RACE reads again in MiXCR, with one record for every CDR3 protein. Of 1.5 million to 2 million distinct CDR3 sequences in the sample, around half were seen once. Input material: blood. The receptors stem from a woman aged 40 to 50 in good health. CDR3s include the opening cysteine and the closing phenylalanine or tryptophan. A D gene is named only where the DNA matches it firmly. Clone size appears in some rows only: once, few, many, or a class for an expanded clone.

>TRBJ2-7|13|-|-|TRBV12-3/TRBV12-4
CASSPDSRYEQYF
TGTGCCAGCAGTCCCGACAGCCGCTACGAGCAGTACTTC
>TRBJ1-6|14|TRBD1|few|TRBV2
CASKWGQNNSPLHF
TGTGCCAGCAAATGGGGACAGAATAATTCACCCCTCCACTTT
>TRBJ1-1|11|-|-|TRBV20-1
CSVLRIGEAFF
TGCAGTGTTTTGAGAATTGGAGAAGCTTTCTTT
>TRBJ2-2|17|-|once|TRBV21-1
CASSNPGRCRNTGELFF
TGTGCCAGCAGCAACCCCGGACGATGTCGGAACACCGGGGAGCTGTTTTTT
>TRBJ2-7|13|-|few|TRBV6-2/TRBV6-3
CASSYVGVNEQYF
TGTGCCAGCAGTTACGTAGGGGTCAACGAGCAGTACTTC
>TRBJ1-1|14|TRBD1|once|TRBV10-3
CAIGMGQLNTEAFF
TGTGCCATTGGAATGGGACAGTTGAACACTGAAGCTTTCTTT
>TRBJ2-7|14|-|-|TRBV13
CASSSSLFLGEQYF
TGTGCCAGCAGCTCTTCACTCTTCCTTGGCGAGCAGTACTTC
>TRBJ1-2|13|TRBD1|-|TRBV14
CASSSWDRSGYTF
TGTGCCAGCAGCTCGTGGGACAGGAGTGGCTACACCTTC
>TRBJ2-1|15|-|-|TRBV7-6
CASSSGTLSYNEQFF
TGTGCCAGCAGCTCCGGGACACTCTCCTACAATGAGCAGTTCTTC
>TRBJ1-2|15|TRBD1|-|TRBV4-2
CANSRQETGNYGYTF
TGTGCCAACAGCCGCCAAGAGACAGGGAACTATGGCTACACCTTC
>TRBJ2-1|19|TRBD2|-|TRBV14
CASSQGVVSGGRFYNEQFF
TGTGCCAGCAGCCAAGGAGTCGTTAGCGGGGGGCGGTTCTACAATGAGCAGTTCTTC
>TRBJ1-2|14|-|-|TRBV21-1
CASKKWSGDYGYTF
TGTGCCAGTAAAAAGTGGTCAGGAGACTATGGCTACACCTTC
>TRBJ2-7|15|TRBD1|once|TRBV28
CASSTPQGRSYEQYF
TGTGCCAGCAGTACACCACAGGGGCGCTCCTACGAGCAGTACTTC
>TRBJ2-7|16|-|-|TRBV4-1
CASSQVWDGGSYEQYF
TGCGCCAGCAGCCAAGTCTGGGACGGTGGGTCCTACGAGCAGTACTTC
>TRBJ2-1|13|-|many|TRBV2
CASRRDSQSSQFF
TGTGCCAGCAGACGGGACTCGCAATCCTCACAGTTCTTC
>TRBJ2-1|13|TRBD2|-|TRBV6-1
CASREWASGEQFF
TGTGCCAGCAGGGAATGGGCTAGCGGGGAGCAGTTCTTC
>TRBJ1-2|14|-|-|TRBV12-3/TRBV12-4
CASSLGRPSWGYTF
TGTGCCAGCAGTTTGGGCAGGCCCTCGTGGGGCTACACCTTC
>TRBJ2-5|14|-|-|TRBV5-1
CASSLVGQKETQYF
TGCGCCAGCAGCTTGGTAGGGCAGAAAGAGACCCAGTACTTC
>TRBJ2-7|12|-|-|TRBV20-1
CSARDCGYEQYF
TGCAGTGCTAGGGACTGTGGCTACGAGCAGTACTTC
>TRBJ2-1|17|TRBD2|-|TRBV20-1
CSARDLRLAGSYNEQFF
TGCAGTGCTAGAGATTTGAGACTAGCGGGGTCCTACAATGAGCAGTTCTTC
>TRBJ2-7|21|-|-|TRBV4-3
CASSQDSSLPGHKFYSYEQYF
TGCGCCAGCAGCCAAGATAGCTCGTTGCCGGGACACAAATTTTACTCCTACGAGCAGTACTTC
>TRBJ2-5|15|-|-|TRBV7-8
CASSFPYRDQETQYF
TGTGCCAGCAGCTTTCCCTACAGGGACCAAGAGACCCAGTACTTC
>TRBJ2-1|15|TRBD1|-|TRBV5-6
CASGKYRGLGNEQFF
TGTGCCAGCGGCAAATACAGGGGATTAGGGAATGAGCAGTTCTTC
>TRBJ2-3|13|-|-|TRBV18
CASLPTRTDTQYF
TGTGCCAGCTTACCGACACGCACAGATACGCAGTATTTT
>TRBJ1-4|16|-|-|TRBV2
CASSESGRWTNEKLFF
TGTGCCAGCAGTGAATCAGGGCGATGGACTAATGAAAAACTGTTTTTT
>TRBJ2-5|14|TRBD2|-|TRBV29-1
CSVATSGRAETQYF
TGCAGCGTTGCGACTAGCGGGAGGGCAGAGACCCAGTACTTC
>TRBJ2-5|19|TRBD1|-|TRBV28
CASSPPPQGGVITQETQYF
TGTGCCAGCAGCCCCCCCCCACAGGGGGGTGTTATAACACAAGAGACCCAGTACTTC
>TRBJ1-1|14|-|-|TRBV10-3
CAISDRLMNTEAFF
TGTGCCATCAGTGACCGCCTAATGAACACTGAAGCTTTCTTT
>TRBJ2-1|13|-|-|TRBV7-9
CASSLARLNERFF
TGTGCCAGCAGCTTAGCCAGGTTGAATGAGCGGTTCTTC
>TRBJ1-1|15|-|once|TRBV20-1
CSARDRTGMNTEAFF
TGCAGTGCTAGAGATCGGACGGGGATGAACACTGAAGCTTTCTTT
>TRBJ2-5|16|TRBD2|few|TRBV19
CASSSGGKAAMETQYF
TGTGCCAGTAGTAGCGGGGGGAAAGCCGCGATGGAGACCCAGTACTTC
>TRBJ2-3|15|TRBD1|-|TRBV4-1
CASSPSTGGFGTQYF
TGCGCCAGCAGCCCATCGACAGGGGGATTCGGTACGCAGTATTTT
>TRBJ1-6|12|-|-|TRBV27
CASSFVGSPLHF
TGTGCCAGCAGTTTTGTAGGTTCACCCCTCCACTTT
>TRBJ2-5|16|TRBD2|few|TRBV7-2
CASSWGSSGGQETQYF
TGTGCCAGCAGTTGGGGATCTAGCGGGGGGCAAGAGACCCAGTACTTC